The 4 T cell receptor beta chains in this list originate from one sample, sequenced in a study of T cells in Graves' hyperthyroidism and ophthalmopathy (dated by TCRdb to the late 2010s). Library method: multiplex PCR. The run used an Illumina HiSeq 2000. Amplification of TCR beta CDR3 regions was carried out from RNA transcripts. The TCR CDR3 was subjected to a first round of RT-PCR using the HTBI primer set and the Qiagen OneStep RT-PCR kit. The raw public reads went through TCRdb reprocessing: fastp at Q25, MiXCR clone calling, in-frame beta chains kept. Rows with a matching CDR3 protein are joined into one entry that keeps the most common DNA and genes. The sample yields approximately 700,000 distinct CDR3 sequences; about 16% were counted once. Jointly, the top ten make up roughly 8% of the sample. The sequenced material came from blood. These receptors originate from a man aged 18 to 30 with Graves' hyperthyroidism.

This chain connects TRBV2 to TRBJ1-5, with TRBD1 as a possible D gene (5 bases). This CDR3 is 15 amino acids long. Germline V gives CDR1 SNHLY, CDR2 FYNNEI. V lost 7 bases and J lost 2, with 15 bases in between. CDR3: CASTERGIGNQPQHF. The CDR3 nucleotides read TGTGCCAGCACCGAACGGGGGATCGGCAATCAGCCCCAGCATTTT.

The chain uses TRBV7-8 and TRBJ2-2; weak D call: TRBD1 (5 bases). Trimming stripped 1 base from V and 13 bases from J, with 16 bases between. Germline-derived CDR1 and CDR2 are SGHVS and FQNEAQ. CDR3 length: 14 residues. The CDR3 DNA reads TGTGCCAGCAGCTTAGAAGGGGCCTTGTCGGTGCTGTTTTTT. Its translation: CASSLEGALSVLFF.

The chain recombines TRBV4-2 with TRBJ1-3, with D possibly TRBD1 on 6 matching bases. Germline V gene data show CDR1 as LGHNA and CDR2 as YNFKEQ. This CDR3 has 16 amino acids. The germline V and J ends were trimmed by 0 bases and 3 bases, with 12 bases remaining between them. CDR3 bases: TGTGCCAGCAGCCAAGATAGGGCAGGGGTTGGAAACACCATATATTTT. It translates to CASSQDRAGVGNTIYF.

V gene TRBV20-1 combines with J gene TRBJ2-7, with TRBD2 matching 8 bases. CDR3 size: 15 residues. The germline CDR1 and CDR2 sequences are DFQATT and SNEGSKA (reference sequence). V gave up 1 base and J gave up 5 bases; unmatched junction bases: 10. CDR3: CSARALAGFNHEQYF. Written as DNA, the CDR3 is TGCAGTGCTAGAGCCTTAGCGGGATTCAACCACGAGCAGTACTTC.